The 27 T cell receptor beta chains in this list originate from one sample, sequenced in a study of early T cells in non-severe SARS-CoV-2 infection (dated by TCRdb to the early 2020s). Library preparation employed 5' RACE. Sequencing instrument: NextSeq 500. TCRdb's own reprocessing of the public reads used fastp at Q25 and MiXCR and kept productive beta chains. Rows are combined by CDR3 protein, so each entry shows the most common genes and DNA. In all, the sample holds about 77,000 distinct CDR3 sequences, and approximately 9.1% of those were seen once. The ten largest make up around 4.6% of the sample. The sample consisted of whole blood. The receptor source for this set is an adult who was a healthcare worker with PCR-confirmed SARS-CoV-2 infection or an uninfected control (not recorded which).

The CDR3 spells CASSLGVYSHVQRPPDTQYF. CDR3 sequence (DNA): TGCGCCAGCAGCTTAGGTGTTTATTCCCACGTTCAAAGGCCTCCAGATACGCAGTATTTT. This chain uses TRBV5-1 with TRBJ2-3; D not certain. The germline V gene has CDR1 SGHRS and CDR2 YFSETQ. The CDR3 is 20 amino acids. V lost 2 bases to trimming and J lost 4 bases, with 29 bases between them.

The chain uses TRBV10-3 and TRBJ2-1; 9 positions agree with TRBD1. V gave up 6 bases and J gave up 9 bases; unmatched junction bases: 12. Germline assignment: CDR1 ENHRY and CDR2 SYGVKD. CDR3 size: 15 residues. The CDR3 region has the DNA TGTGCCATCAGATCACAGGGGGCCCGCTACGGTGAGCAGTTCTTC. It specifies CAIRSQGARYGEQFF.

At least ten counts were recorded for this clonotype. The genes are TRBV25-1 and TRBJ2-1, with 11 bases fitting TRBD2. CDR3 length equals 16 residues. V lost 3 bases and J lost 4; bases outside the gene matches: 5. In germline, CDR1 is MGHDK, CDR2 SYGVNS. The CDR3 reads CASSEGSGRGYNEQFF. The CDR3 DNA follows: TGTGCCAGCAGTGAGGGTAGCGGGAGGGGTTACAATGAGCAGTTCTTC.

This chain uses TRBV5-1 with TRBJ2-3; a weak D match, TRBD1 (6 bases). Trimming took 2 bases from V and 4 from J, leaving 8 bases between them. The CDR3 runs to 13 residues. Per germline, CDR1 SGHRS and CDR2 YFSETQ. CDR3 DNA: TGCGCCAGCAGCTTCCGACAGGCAGATACGCAGTATTTT. Translating gives CASSFRQADTQYF.

The rearrangement joins TRBV7-8 to TRBJ1-6, with 7 bases identical to TRBD1. Germline lookup yields CDR1 SGHVS and CDR2 FQNEAQ. The trim removed 3 bases at V and 9 bases at J, leaving 5 bases unmatched. This CDR3 comprises 14 residues. The CDR3 DNA sequence: TGTGCCAGCAGCTTCGAGGGGGCGGCTTCACCCCTCCACTTT. Protein sequence: CASSFEGAASPLHF.

In its sample, this clonotype was seen many times. V usage is TRBV3-1 and J usage is TRBJ1-1, with no clear D. The ends were cut back, 1 base at V and 1 base at J, with 4 bases in the middle. Germline loops: CDR1 LGHDT, CDR2 YNNKEL (reference sequence). CDR3 size: 13 residues. The DNA for the CDR3 is TGTGCCAGCAGCCAAGCGGGGAACACTGAAGCTTTCTTT. This sequence encodes CASSQAGNTEAFF.

This clonotype was detected a few times. This chain links TRBV6-1 with TRBJ2-3, with D perhaps matching TRBD2 (5 bases). V lost 3 bases, J lost 0 bases, and 13 bases lay in between. This CDR3 is built from 16 residues. The germline V gene has CDR1 MNHNS and CDR2 SASEGT. The DNA of the CDR3 is TGTGCCAGCAGTGAGTTGGCGGGCGCTAGCACAGATACGCAGTATTTT. Its translation is CASSELAGASTDTQYF.

This clonotype was counted many times. J is TRBJ2-5 and V is TRBV28; 9 nucleotides agree with TRBD1. J was trimmed by 6 bases and V by 6 bases; bases with no gene match: 11. The CDR3 totals 15 residues. Germline V gene lookup returns CDR1 MDHEN and CDR2 SYDVKM. As DNA, the CDR3 is TGTGCCAGCAGCATTAGGGGACAGGGCTCGCAGACCCAGTACTTC. Its translation: CASSIRGQGSQTQYF.

This clonotype was observed many times. The chain has TRBV4-1 and TRBJ1-2; TRBD1 might be the D (6 bases). The V gene's germline CDR1 is MGHRA and CDR2 YSYEKL. Deletions cut 0 bases from V and 3 bases from J, with 11 bases between. This CDR3 comprises 15 residues. This CDR3 is CASSQENREDYGYTF. CDR3 nucleotides: TGCGCCAGCAGCCAAGAAAACAGGGAGGACTATGGCTACACCTTC.

Only a few counts were recorded for this clonotype. V is TRBV10-3 and J is TRBJ2-5, with 7 bases fitting TRBD1. Per the germline V gene, CDR1 is ENHRY and CDR2 is SYGVKD. This CDR3 is built from 14 residues. The V gene end was trimmed by 6 bases and the J gene end by 3 bases; junction bases not matched to a gene: 7. The CDR3 bases are TGTGCCATCAGCTCACTCAGGGGGAAAGAGACCCAGTACTTC. Translating gives CAISSLRGKETQYF.

V usage is TRBV3-1 and J usage is TRBJ1-1, with D possibly matching TRBD1 (5 bases). Germline CDR1 LGHDT, CDR2 YNNKEL (reference sequence). The CDR3 loop spans 14 amino acids. Trimming shortened V by 0 bases and J by 8 bases, and 13 bases separated the two germline ends. The DNA of the CDR3 is TGTGCCAGCAGCCAAGATCCAGGGCTAGGAGAAGCTTTCTTT. Protein product: CASSQDPGLGEAFF.

A few counts support this clonotype. The V and J genes are TRBV28 and TRBJ2-1; D is undetermined. Between the trimmed V and J ends, which lost 2 bases and 9 bases, there was a span of 8 bases. The CDR3 has 12 amino acids. Germline CDR1 is MDHEN and CDR2 is SYDVKM. The CDR3 loop is CASSLEGFEQFF. The CDR3 DNA is TGTGCCAGCAGTTTAGAAGGGTTTGAGCAGTTCTTC.

CDR3 DNA sequence: TGTGCCAGCAGCTCGGGACGGATGAACAATGAGCAGTTCTTC. It translates to CASSSGRMNNEQFF. The chain employs TRBV7-2 and TRBJ2-1, with D perhaps TRBD1 or TRBD2 (5 bases each). Per the germline V gene, CDR1 is SGHTA and CDR2 is FQGNSA. Trimming removed 4 bases at V and 5 bases at J, with 12 bases between. The CDR3 has 14 residues.

This clonotype was recorded many times. V and J are TRBV7-3 and TRBJ1-1; 8 bases line up with TRBD1. Germline V gene lookup returns CDR1 SGHTA and CDR2 FQGTGA. The CDR3 length is 13 residues. Unmatched junction bases numbered 3, after V lost 5 bases and J lost 4 bases. CDR3 nucleotide sequence: TGTGCCAGCAGCCTCGACAGGGGCACTGAAGCTTTCTTT. Translated, it gives CASSLDRGTEAFF.

The sample holds many counts of this clonotype. This chain uses TRBV10-3 with TRBJ2-7, with D unresolved. The ends were cut back, 4 bases at V and 2 bases at J, with 6 bases in the middle. Germline-derived CDR1 and CDR2 are ENHRY and SYGVKD. This CDR3 has 12 amino acids. The CDR3 DNA reads TGTGCCATCAGTGGCGACACCTACGAGCAGTACTTC. It encodes CAISGDTYEQYF.

This clonotype was seen at least ten times. This chain connects TRBV5-1 to TRBJ2-1; D is possibly TRBD2 (6 bases). V lost 0 bases to trimming and J lost 6 bases, with 13 bases between them. The CDR3 sequence is 15 residues long. Per germline, CDR1 SGHRS and CDR2 YFSETQ. The CDR3 DNA follows: TGCGCCAGCAGCTTGGAACTAGCCCAGGGCAATGAGCAGTTCTTC. Translated, it gives CASSLELAQGNEQFF.

This clonotype has a handful of counts. The V call is TRBV6-1, the J call TRBJ1-1; D remains unclear. The ends were cut back, 3 bases at V and 5 bases at J, with 13 bases in the middle. The CDR3 covers 14 residues. CDR1 and CDR2 from the germline V gene are MNHNS and SASEGT. This CDR3 reads CASSDILGLTEAFF. The CDR3, as DNA: TGTGCCAGCAGTGATATATTGGGGTTGACTGAAGCTTTCTTT.

V gene TRBV3-1 combines with J gene TRBJ1-2; TRBD1 is a possible D gene (5 bases). The germline V and J ends were trimmed by 0 bases and 8 bases, with 22 bases remaining between them. Germline CDR1 and CDR2: LGHDT and YNNKEL (reference sequence). The CDR3 spans 17 residues. The CDR3 sequence is CASSQEGILVGRQGYTF. Here the CDR3 DNA reads TGTGCCAGCAGCCAAGAAGGGATTCTCGTGGGGCGCCAAGGCTACACCTTC.

This clonotype was observed many times. The V gene is TRBV10-3, the J gene TRBJ2-7; tentative D call: TRBD2 (6 bases). Germline CDR1 is ENHRY and CDR2 is SYGVKD. Trimming stripped 4 bases from V and 6 bases from J, with 19 bases between. This CDR3 comprises 15 residues. The CDR3 here is CAISAGVEGSVEQYF. In DNA, the CDR3 is TGTGCCATCAGTGCGGGGGTGGAAGGGAGCGTCGAGCAGTACTTC.

The chain couples TRBV28 to TRBJ2-1; 12 bases map to TRBD2. The CDR3 is 14 amino acids. Germline V gene data show CDR1 as MDHEN and CDR2 as SYDVKM. V lost 7 bases and J lost 6; bases outside the gene matches: 4. DNA of the CDR3: TGTGCCAGCATTCTAGCGGGAGGGGCCAATGAGCAGTTCTTC. Its protein product is CASILAGGANEQFF.

This clonotype was recorded many times. The chain recombines TRBV12-3 or TRBV12-4 with TRBJ1-4; no definite D call. The CDR3 is 14 residues long. V was shortened by 7 bases and J by 8 bases, with 17 bases between the two germline ends. CDR3 residues: CASTARASGEKLFF. DNA for the CDR3: TGTGCCAGCACCGCTCGGGCCTCCGGGGAAAAACTGTTTTTT.

This clonotype was seen repeatedly, ten times or more. The genes are TRBV10-2 and TRBJ2-7; no definite D call. Trimming cost V 8 bases and J 4 bases, with 15 bases left between them. This CDR3 has 13 residues. Germline V gene data show CDR1 as WSHSY and CDR2 as SAAADI. The CDR3 DNA reads TGCGCCAGCCTTAGGATTGGGGTTTACGAGCAGTACTTC. Encoded protein: CASLRIGVYEQYF.

This clonotype was counted only a few times. The chain joins TRBV7-9 to TRBJ2-7; 8 bases line up with TRBD2. The V gene's germline CDR1 is SEHNR and CDR2 FQNEAQ (reference sequence). V was clipped by 2 bases and J by 9 bases; unmatched bases: 3. The CDR3 sequence is 12 residues long. CDR3 coding DNA: TGTGCCAGCAGCTTAAGTGCGGGAGGGCAGTACTTC. It encodes CASSLSAGGQYF.

This clonotype was picked up a small number of times. V usage is TRBV19 and J usage is TRBJ2-5; TRBD2 aligns across 13 bases. V gave up 4 bases and J gave up 3 bases; unmatched junction bases: 5. This CDR3 has 16 amino acids. Germline V gene data show CDR1 as LNHDA and CDR2 as SQIVND (reference sequence). The DNA for the CDR3 is TGTGCCAGTAGTAAGACCGGGACTAGCGGGGAAGAGACCCAGTACTTC. This encodes CASSKTGTSGEETQYF.

As to this clonotype: The junction and the germline gene differ at one end; a read error may be behind it. This rearrangement joins TRBV2 to TRBJ1-3; the match to TRBD1 covers 10 bases. In germline, CDR1 is SNHLY, CDR2 FYNNEI. This CDR3 is 19 amino acids long. The CDR3 nucleotides are TGTGCCGGCAGTGTTGGGTACCGGGACAGGGGTTTCTCTGGAAACACCATATATTTT. The encoded protein is CAGSVGYRDRGFSGNTIYF.

There are many counts of this clonotype. The chain links TRBV6-6 to TRBJ1-3; 7 positions agree with TRBD1. Looked up from germline, CDR1 is MNHNY and CDR2 is SVGAGI (reference sequence). The V and J ends lost 6 bases and 4 bases, in that order; junction bases with no gene match: 3. The length of the CDR3 is 13 residues. For the CDR3, the DNA is TGTGCCAGCAGATCAGGGGGAGGAAACACCATATATTTT. It codes for CASRSGGGNTIYF.

V and J are TRBV20-1 and TRBJ2-2; 8 positions match TRBD1. The V gene end was trimmed by 0 bases and the J gene end by 4 bases; junction bases not matched to a gene: 4. This CDR3 is built from 15 residues. Looked up from germline, CDR1 is DFQATT and CDR2 is SNEGSKA (reference sequence). DNA for the CDR3: TGCAGTGCTAGAGATAGTCAGGGGGCCACCGGGGAGCTGTTTTTT. Protein: CSARDSQGATGELFF.